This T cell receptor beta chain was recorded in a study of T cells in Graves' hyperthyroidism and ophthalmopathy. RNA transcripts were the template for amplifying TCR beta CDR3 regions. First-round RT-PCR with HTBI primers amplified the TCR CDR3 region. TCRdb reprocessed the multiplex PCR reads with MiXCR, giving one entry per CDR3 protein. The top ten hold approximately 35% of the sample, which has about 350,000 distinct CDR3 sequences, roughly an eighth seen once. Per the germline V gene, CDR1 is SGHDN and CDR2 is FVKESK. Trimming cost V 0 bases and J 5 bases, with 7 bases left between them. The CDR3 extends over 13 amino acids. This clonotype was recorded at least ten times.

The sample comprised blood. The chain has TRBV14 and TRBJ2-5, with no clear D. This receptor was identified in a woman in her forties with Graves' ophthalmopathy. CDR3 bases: TGTGCCAGCAGCCAAGAAGGGCTGGAGACCCAGTACTTC. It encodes CASSQEGLETQYF. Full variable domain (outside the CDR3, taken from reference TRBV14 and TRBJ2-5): EAGVTQFPSHSVIEKGQTVTLRCDPISGHDNLYWYRRVMGKEIKFLLHFVKESKQDESGMPNNRFLAERTGGTYSTLKVQPAELEDSGVYFCASSQEGLETQYFGPGTRLLVL.